This T cell receptor beta chain was sequenced during a study of OX40 agonist ivuxolimab in advanced cancers. Trimming pared 3 bases from V and 6 bases from J, leaving 10 bases between. Germline CDR1 SGHTA, CDR2 FQGNSA. This CDR3 has 13 amino acids. This clone was found a few times. The same CDR3 arises from other DNA sequences in this sample as well. The protocol was immunoSEQ multiplex PCR, while the TCRdb copy is restricted to in-frame clones and leaves out a portion. The repertoire consists of about 80,000 clones, with less than 95% occurring once and the leading ten covering 1.5% to 2%. The receptor comes from an adult with an advanced solid tumor such as melanoma, head and neck, liver or kidney cancer. This chain connects TRBV7-2 to TRBJ2-3, with D hard to call. The sample was CD4+ or CD8+ T cells sorted from blood, taken in a trial of the OX40 agonist ivuxolimab. CDR3 DNA: TGTGCCAGCAGCTTCGGTGCACCGGATACGCAGTATTTT. It is translated as CASSFGAPDTQYF.